This T cell receptor beta chain was captured in a study of blood T cells in healthy people across ages. The wider study: The template switching approach captured approximately one barcoded beta molecule for every two T cells. Study outcomes and limitations: Expanded clonotype shifts may have been confounded, as the donors had an unknown CMV status. Among long-lived donors, naive CD4+ cells were more numerous and diversity higher than in aged donors.

Sample-barcoded 5' priming and a J-beta primer mix drove a second PCR of roughly 6 to 12 cycles. All samples gave at least 2.5 million CDR3-containing paired-end reads. MiXCR, run by TCRdb on the 5' RACE reads, gives a single entry per CDR3 protein. Counted here are approximately 900,000 distinct CDR3 sequences, around 46% occurring once; the ten biggest clones make up 10% to 15%. This CDR3 has 17 residues. Germline V CDR1 and CDR2: LGHDT, YNNKEL (reference sequence). The ends were cut back, 4 bases at V and 1 base at J, with 17 bases in the middle. Remarks on this clonotype: Its antigen is unknown.

The TCR was taken from a man younger than 40 in good health. The V and J genes are TRBV3-1 and TRBJ2-1; maybe TRBD2 (6 bases). Sequenced: blood. The CDR3 spells CASSLRPLAGSYNEQFF. Written as DNA, the CDR3 is TGTGCCAGCAGCCTACGCCCACTGGCGGGGTCCTACAATGAGCAGTTCTTC.